This T cell receptor (beta chain) was retrieved from a study of blood T cell repertoires in COVID-19. Study details: Sample material is recorded as cDNA or gDNA derived from T cells, B-cell-depleted T cells, or PBMCs.

Trimming took off 5 bases at V and 4 bases at J, with 23 bases between the two ends. The CDR3 consists of 17 residues. Germline CDR1 is MDHEN and CDR2 is SYDVKM. In the study's own analysis: For nucleated cells, counts were estimated from reference gene primer amplification. The protocol was immunoSEQ multiplex PCR, while the TCRdb copy is restricted to in-frame clones and leaves out a portion. The DNA was the basis for D and trimming; V, J and clone size are from that table. The sample contains 170,000 or so clones, about four fifths of which appear only once. Sequenced: peripheral blood. The J gene is TRBJ1-2, the V gene TRBV28; a weak D match, TRBD1 (6 bases). This sequence originates from a woman aged 65 to 85 with COVID-19, enrolled during active disease. The CDR3 DNA follows: TGTGCCAGCAGTCCCCGGGGGGCCCCCGCAGGGTCCTATGGCTACACCTTC. Translating gives CASSPRGAPAGSYGYTF.